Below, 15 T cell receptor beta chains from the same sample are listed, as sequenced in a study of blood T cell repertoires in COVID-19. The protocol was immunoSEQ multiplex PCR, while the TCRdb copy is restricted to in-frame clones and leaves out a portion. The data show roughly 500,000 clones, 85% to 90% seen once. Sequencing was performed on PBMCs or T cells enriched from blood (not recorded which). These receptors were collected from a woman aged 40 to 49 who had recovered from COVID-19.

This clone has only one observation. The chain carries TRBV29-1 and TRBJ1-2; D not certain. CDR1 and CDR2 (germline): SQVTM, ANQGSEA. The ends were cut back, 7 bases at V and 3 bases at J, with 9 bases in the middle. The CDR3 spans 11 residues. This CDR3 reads CSGGTDYGYTF. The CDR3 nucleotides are TGCAGCGGTGGCACCGACTATGGCTACACCTTC.

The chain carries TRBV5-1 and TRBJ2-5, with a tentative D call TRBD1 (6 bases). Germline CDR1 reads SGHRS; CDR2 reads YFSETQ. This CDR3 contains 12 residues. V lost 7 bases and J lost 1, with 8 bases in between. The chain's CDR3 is CASSDSQETQYF. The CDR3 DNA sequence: TGCGCCAGCTCGGACAGCCAAGAGACCCAGTACTTC. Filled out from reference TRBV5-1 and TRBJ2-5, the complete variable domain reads KAGVTQTPRYLIKTRGQQVTLSCSPISGHRSVSWYQQTPGQGLQFLFEYFSETQRNKGNFPGRFSGRQFSNSRSEMNVSTLELGDSALYLCASSDSQETQYFGPGTRLLVL.

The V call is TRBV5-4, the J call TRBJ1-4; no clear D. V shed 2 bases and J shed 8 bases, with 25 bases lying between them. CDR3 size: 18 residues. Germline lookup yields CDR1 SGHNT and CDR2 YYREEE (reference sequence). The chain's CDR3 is CASSFVIGGGLDGEKLFF. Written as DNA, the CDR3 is TGTGCCAGCAGCTTTGTAATCGGTGGAGGACTCGACGGGGAAAAACTGTTTTTT.

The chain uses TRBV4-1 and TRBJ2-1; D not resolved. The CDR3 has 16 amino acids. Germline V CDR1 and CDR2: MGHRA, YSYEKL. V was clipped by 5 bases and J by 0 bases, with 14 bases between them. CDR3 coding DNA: TGCGCCAGCAGCGCTCATGGAGCGAGCTCCTACAATGAGCAGTTCTTC. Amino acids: CASSAHGASSYNEQFF.

The chain's CDR3 is CASSLGARGRPQPQHF. The CDR3 coding sequence is TGTGCCAGCAGCTTAGGCGCCAGGGGACGGCCTCAGCCCCAGCATTTT. The chain carries TRBV7-2 and TRBJ1-5; a weak D match, TRBD1 (6 bases). Trimming left V 1 base short and J 6 bases short, with 16 bases between. CDR3 length: 16 residues. The germline gives CDR1 SGHTA, CDR2 FQGNSA.

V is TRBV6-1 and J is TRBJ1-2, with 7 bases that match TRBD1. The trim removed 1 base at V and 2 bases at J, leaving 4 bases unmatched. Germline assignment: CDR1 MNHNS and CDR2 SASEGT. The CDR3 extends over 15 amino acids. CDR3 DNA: TGTGCCAGCAGTGAAGTTAGGGACAGAAACTATGGCTACACCTTC. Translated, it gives CASSEVRDRNYGYTF.

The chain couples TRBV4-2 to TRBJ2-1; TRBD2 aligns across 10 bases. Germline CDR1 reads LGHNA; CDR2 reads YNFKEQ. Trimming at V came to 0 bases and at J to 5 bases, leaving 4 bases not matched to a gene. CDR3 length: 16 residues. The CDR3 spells CASSQEGTSGNNEQFF. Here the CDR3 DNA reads TGTGCCAGCAGCCAAGAAGGTACTAGCGGGAACAATGAGCAGTTCTTC.

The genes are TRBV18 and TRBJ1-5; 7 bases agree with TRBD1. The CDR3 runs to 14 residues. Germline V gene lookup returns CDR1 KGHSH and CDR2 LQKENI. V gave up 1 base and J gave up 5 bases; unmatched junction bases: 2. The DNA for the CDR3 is TGTGCCAGCTCACCACAGGGGGCGGATCAGCCCCAGCATTTT. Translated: CASSPQGADQPQHF. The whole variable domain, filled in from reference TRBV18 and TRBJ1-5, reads NAGVMQNPRHLVRRRGQEARLRCSPMKGHSHVYWYRQLPEEGLKFMVYLQKENIIDESGMPKERFSAEFPKEGPSILRIQQVVRGDSAAYFCASSPQGADQPQHFGDGTRLSIL.

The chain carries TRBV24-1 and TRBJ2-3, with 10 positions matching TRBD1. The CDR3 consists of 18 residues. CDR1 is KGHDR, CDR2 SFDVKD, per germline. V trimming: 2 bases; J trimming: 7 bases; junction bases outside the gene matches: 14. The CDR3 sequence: CATSDSPFVGTGANTQYF. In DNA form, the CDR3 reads TGTGCCACCAGTGATTCCCCTTTTGTTGGGACAGGGGCAAATACGCAGTATTTT.

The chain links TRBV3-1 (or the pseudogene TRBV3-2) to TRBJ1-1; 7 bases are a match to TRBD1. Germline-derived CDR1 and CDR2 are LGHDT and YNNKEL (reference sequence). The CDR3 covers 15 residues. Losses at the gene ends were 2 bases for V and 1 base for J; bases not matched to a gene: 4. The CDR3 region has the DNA TGTGCCAGCAGCCAATTCCAGGGGGGGAACACTGAAGCTTTCTTT. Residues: CASSQFQGGNTEAFF.

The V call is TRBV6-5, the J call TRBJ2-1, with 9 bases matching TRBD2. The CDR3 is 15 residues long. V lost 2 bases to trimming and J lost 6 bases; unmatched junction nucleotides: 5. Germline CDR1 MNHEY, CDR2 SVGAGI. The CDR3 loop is CASSYELAGRNEQFF. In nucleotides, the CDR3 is TGTGCCAGCAGTTACGAACTAGCGGGCCGCAATGAGCAGTTCTTC.

This CDR3 is CASSHRTGVGELFF. The CDR3 DNA sequence: TGCGCCAGCAGCCACCGTACAGGGGTCGGGGAGCTGTTTTTT. V is TRBV4-1 and J is TRBJ2-2, with 7 bases fitting TRBD1. The V gene's germline CDR1 is MGHRA and CDR2 YSYEKL. The V gene end was trimmed by 3 bases and the J gene end by 7 bases; junction bases not matched to a gene: 5. There are 14 residues in the CDR3.

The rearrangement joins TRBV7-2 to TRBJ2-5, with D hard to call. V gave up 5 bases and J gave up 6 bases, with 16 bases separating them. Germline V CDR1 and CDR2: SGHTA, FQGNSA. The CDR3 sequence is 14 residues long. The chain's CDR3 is CASSLTVRQQTQYF. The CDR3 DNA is TGTGCCAGCAGCCTTACCGTGAGACAACAGACCCAGTACTTC.

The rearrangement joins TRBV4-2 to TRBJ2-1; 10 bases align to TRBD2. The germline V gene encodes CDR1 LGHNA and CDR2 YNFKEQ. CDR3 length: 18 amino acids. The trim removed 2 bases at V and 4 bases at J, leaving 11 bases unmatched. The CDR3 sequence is CASSQRELAGMIYNEQFF. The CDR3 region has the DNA TGTGCCAGCAGCCAAAGAGAACTAGCGGGGATGATATACAATGAGCAGTTCTTC.

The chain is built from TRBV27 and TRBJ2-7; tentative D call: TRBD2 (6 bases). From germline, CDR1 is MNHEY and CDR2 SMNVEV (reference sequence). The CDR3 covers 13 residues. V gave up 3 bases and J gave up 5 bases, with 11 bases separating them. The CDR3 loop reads CASSLRGADEQYF. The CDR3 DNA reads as TGTGCCAGCAGTTTGCGCGGGGCAGACGAGCAGTACTTC.